This is a list of T cell receptor beta chains from one sample in a study of a mutant IDH1 vaccine in newly diagnosed glioma. Repertoires were generated with immunoSEQ multiplex PCR, while TCRdb's copy carries only in-frame clones and drops some. This sample has about 30,000 clones, with 81% found just once. These receptors lack a known antigen. Sequences were derived from PBMCs, sampled from a glioma patient whose treatment included an IDH1 peptide vaccine. The source of these receptors is a man under 40 with glioma. CDR3s include the opening cysteine and the closing phenylalanine or tryptophan. A D gene is named only where the DNA matches it firmly. A clone size is listed for some rows: how often the clone was seen (once, few, many), or a class if it is expanded.

d_call: TRBD1; clone_size: NA; v_call: TRBV4-1; j_call: TRBJ1-4; cdr3_nt: TGCGCCAGCAGCCTCGATCCCTCCGGGACAGGGAATGAAAAACTGTTTTTT; cdr3_aa: CASSLDPSGTGNEKLFF
d_call: NA; clone_size: once; v_call: TRBV7-9; j_call: TRBJ1-5; cdr3_nt: TGTGCCAGCAGCGGGCCGGCGGTAAGCAATCAGCCCCAGCATTTT; cdr3_aa: CASSGPAVSNQPQHF
d_call: NA; clone_size: NA; v_call: TRBV29-1; j_call: TRBJ2-5; cdr3_nt: TGCAGCGTCCGGGGGCTAGCGGTGCGAGAGACCCAGTACTTC; cdr3_aa: CSVRGLAVRETQYF
d_call: TRBD2; clone_size: once; v_call: TRBV6-1; j_call: TRBJ2-1; cdr3_nt: TGTGCCAGCAAAAGCGGGACCTTCTCAGGGGAGCAGTTCTTC; cdr3_aa: CASKSGTFSGEQFF
d_call: TRBD1; clone_size: NA; v_call: TRBV5-1; j_call: TRBJ2-7; cdr3_nt: TGCGCCAGCAGCTTCATACAGGGGGCCACGGGGGAGCAGTACTTC; cdr3_aa: CASSFIQGATGEQYF
d_call: TRBD1; clone_size: NA; v_call: TRBV29-1; j_call: TRBJ1-2; cdr3_nt: TGCAGCGCCGGGAGGCAGGGGGCCTATGGCTACACCTTC; cdr3_aa: CSAGRQGAYGYTF
d_call: TRBD1; clone_size: NA; v_call: TRBV6-5; j_call: TRBJ2-7; cdr3_nt: TGTGCCAGCAGTCCCCTGGCCGGGACAGTCGTCAGTCAGTACTTC; cdr3_aa: CASSPLAGTVVSQYF
d_call: NA; clone_size: NA; v_call: TRBV30; j_call: TRBJ1-1; cdr3_nt: TGTGCCTGGAGTACCTACAGGGAGAACACTGAAGCTTTCTTT; cdr3_aa: CAWSTYRENTEAFF
d_call: NA; clone_size: NA; v_call: TRBV7-2; j_call: TRBJ1-1; cdr3_nt: TGTGCCAGCAGCTTACAGCGTAACACTGAAGCTTTCTTT; cdr3_aa: CASSLQRNTEAFF
d_call: NA; clone_size: NA; v_call: TRBV4-1; j_call: TRBJ2-5; cdr3_nt: TGCGCCAGCAGCCAAGAACTAGGCCTAGGGCAAGAGACCCAGTACTTC; cdr3_aa: CASSQELGLGQETQYF
d_call: NA; clone_size: NA; v_call: TRBV6-1; j_call: TRBJ1-5; cdr3_nt: TGTGCCAGCAGCGGACCAAATAGCAATCAGCCCCAGCATTTT; cdr3_aa: CASSGPNSNQPQHF
d_call: NA; clone_size: NA; v_call: TRBV2; j_call: TRBJ1-1; cdr3_nt: TGTGCCAGCAGAGCAGACATGAACACTGAAGCTTTCTTT; cdr3_aa: CASRADMNTEAFF
d_call: NA; clone_size: NA; v_call: TRBV7-9; j_call: TRBJ2-6; cdr3_nt: TGTGCCAGCAGCTTAGCTAATGGGGCCAACGTCCTGACTTTC; cdr3_aa: CASSLANGANVLTF
d_call: NA; clone_size: NA; v_call: TRBV30; j_call: TRBJ2-4; cdr3_nt: TGTGCCTGGAGTGTCGGAGGGACAGCCAAAAACATTCAGTACTTC; cdr3_aa: CAWSVGGTAKNIQYF
d_call: NA; clone_size: NA; v_call: TRBV6-5; j_call: TRBJ2-5; cdr3_nt: TGTGCCAGCACGAGGGGAAGGGGAGAGACCCAGTACTTC; cdr3_aa: CASTRGRGETQYF
d_call: NA; clone_size: NA; v_call: TRBV6-5; j_call: TRBJ1-2; cdr3_nt: TGTGCCAGCAGTTACTCGAGGGGCTATGGCTACACCTTC; cdr3_aa: CASSYSRGYGYTF
d_call: NA; clone_size: NA; v_call: TRBV19; j_call: TRBJ1-1; cdr3_nt: TGTGCCAGTAGTCCCCGGACGGGAAGTAACACTGAAGCTTTCTTT; cdr3_aa: CASSPRTGSNTEAFF
d_call: NA; clone_size: NA; v_call: TRBV29-1; j_call: TRBJ2-7; cdr3_nt: TGCAGCGTTGAAGATAGCATCCGGGGCACTTATAGGGCCGAGCAGTACTTC; cdr3_aa: CSVEDSIRGTYRAEQYF
d_call: NA; clone_size: few; v_call: TRBV4-2; j_call: TRBJ1-1; cdr3_nt: TGTGCCAGCAGCTCAGGGCCAGACACTGAAGCTTTCTTT; cdr3_aa: CASSSGPDTEAFF
d_call: NA; clone_size: NA; v_call: TRBV6-6; j_call: TRBJ2-1; cdr3_nt: TGTGCCAGCAGCTCCAGGGGGGCGGGGCAGTTCTTC; cdr3_aa: CASSSRGAGQFF
d_call: TRBD1; clone_size: NA; v_call: TRBV13; j_call: TRBJ2-2; cdr3_nt: TGTGCCAGCAGCTTAGTTGGGACAGGATACACCGGGGAGCTGTTTTTT; cdr3_aa: CASSLVGTGYTGELFF
d_call: TRBD2; clone_size: NA; v_call: TRBV4-2; j_call: TRBJ2-1; cdr3_nt: TGTGCCAGCAGCCCCCCTTTGAGGGGTGCGGGAGGGCCGTTCGTAAGGAATGAGCAGTTCTTC; cdr3_aa: CASSPPLRGAGGPFVRNEQFF
d_call: NA; clone_size: NA; v_call: TRBV27; j_call: TRBJ2-1; cdr3_nt: TGTGCCAGCAGTCGTGTAGCGGAAGTAAGGCTGAATGAGCAGTTCTTC; cdr3_aa: CASSRVAEVRLNEQFF
d_call: TRBD2; clone_size: NA; v_call: TRBV6-5; j_call: TRBJ2-2; cdr3_nt: TGTGCCAGCAGTTACTCTAGCGGGAGGTTCACCGGGGAGCTGTTTTTT; cdr3_aa: CASSYSSGRFTGELFF
d_call: NA; clone_size: NA; v_call: TRBV4-1; j_call: TRBJ2-7; cdr3_nt: TGCGCCAGCAGCCAAGAATCAGGGACTTCCTACGAGCAGTACTTC; cdr3_aa: CASSQESGTSYEQYF
d_call: NA; clone_size: NA; v_call: TRBV29-1; j_call: TRBJ1-2; cdr3_nt: TGCAGCGTTGTGGACACCGACTATGGCTACACCTTC; cdr3_aa: CSVVDTDYGYTF
d_call: NA; clone_size: few; v_call: TRBV7-2; j_call: TRBJ1-1; cdr3_nt: TGTGCCAGCACCCTCGCCCCTCCCGGTACAGAAGCTTTCTTT; cdr3_aa: CASTLAPPGTEAFF
d_call: NA; clone_size: NA; v_call: TRBV10-3; j_call: TRBJ2-7; cdr3_nt: TGTGCCATCAGGCCGGGACAAAAGGACGAGCAGTACTTC; cdr3_aa: CAIRPGQKDEQYF
d_call: NA; clone_size: once; v_call: TRBV6-6; j_call: TRBJ2-5; cdr3_nt: TGTGCCAGCAGTTACTCCAGGGGAGAGACCCAGTACTTC; cdr3_aa: CASSYSRGETQYF
d_call: NA; clone_size: few; v_call: TRBV7-6; j_call: TRBJ1-3; cdr3_nt: TGTGCCAGCAGCTTAGAATTTAGGACTGGAAACACCATATATTTT; cdr3_aa: CASSLEFRTGNTIYF
d_call: NA; clone_size: NA; v_call: TRBV4-1; j_call: TRBJ1-1; cdr3_nt: TGCGCCAGCAGCCAAGTCCCTCGGGGATCGACTGAAGCTTTCTTT; cdr3_aa: CASSQVPRGSTEAFF
d_call: NA; clone_size: NA; v_call: TRBV5-1; j_call: TRBJ2-3; cdr3_nt: TGCGCCAGCAGCTTGGAGGGCGGGAATCTCGGAGATACGCAGTATTTT; cdr3_aa: CASSLEGGNLGDTQYF
d_call: TRBD1; clone_size: NA; v_call: TRBV10-1; j_call: TRBJ2-7; cdr3_nt: TGCGCCAGCAGTTACCTCCGGGACAGGGGTCTATACGAGCAGTACTTC; cdr3_aa: CASSYLRDRGLYEQYF
d_call: TRBD2; clone_size: NA; v_call: TRBV6-4; j_call: TRBJ2-1; cdr3_nt: TGTGCCAGCAGTGACGAGAGCGGGAGGGCGGGTGAGCAGTTCTTC; cdr3_aa: CASSDESGRAGEQFF
d_call: NA; clone_size: NA; v_call: TRBV25-1; j_call: TRBJ1-1; cdr3_nt: TGTGCCAGCAGTGAAATGGGGCCGTCGAGGAAAGCTTTCTTT; cdr3_aa: CASSEMGPSRKAFF
d_call: TRBD2; clone_size: once; v_call: TRBV5-1; j_call: TRBJ2-7; cdr3_nt: TGCGCCAGCAGCCCCGGGACTAGCGGTACCTACGAGCAGTACTTC; cdr3_aa: CASSPGTSGTYEQYF
d_call: NA; clone_size: NA; v_call: TRBV4-1; j_call: TRBJ2-1; cdr3_nt: TGCGCCAGCAGCCAAGGAGGAGTGGGTGATGAGCAGTTCTTC; cdr3_aa: CASSQGGVGDEQFF
d_call: TRBD1; clone_size: NA; v_call: TRBV5-1; j_call: TRBJ2-7; cdr3_nt: TGCGCCAGCAGCCTAGTGGACAGGGTAGACTACGAGCAGTACTTC; cdr3_aa: CASSLVDRVDYEQYF
d_call: TRBD1; clone_size: NA; v_call: TRBV19; j_call: TRBJ2-4; cdr3_nt: TGTGCCAGTACCAGTCCCGGGACAGGGAGGGGAGCCAAAAACATTCAGTACTTC; cdr3_aa: CASTSPGTGRGAKNIQYF
d_call: NA; clone_size: NA; v_call: TRBV15; j_call: TRBJ1-5; cdr3_nt: TGTGCCACCAGTAGACAGAGCAATCAGCCCCAGCATTTT; cdr3_aa: CATSRQSNQPQHF
d_call: TRBD2; clone_size: NA; v_call: TRBV11-1; j_call: TRBJ2-3; cdr3_nt: TGTGCCAGCAGCCCGGGTCGGGCGGGAGGGGTTTCGGATACGCAGTATTTT; cdr3_aa: CASSPGRAGGVSDTQYF
d_call: NA; clone_size: NA; v_call: TRBV19; j_call: TRBJ2-7; cdr3_nt: TGTGCCAGTAGTCGGTCCCCGACAGGTACCTACGAGCAGTACTTC; cdr3_aa: CASSRSPTGTYEQYF
d_call: TRBD1; clone_size: NA; v_call: TRBV29-1; j_call: TRBJ2-2; cdr3_nt: TGCAGCGTTGAAGTCAGGGGGCGCGGTAACACCGGGGAGCTGTTTTTT; cdr3_aa: CSVEVRGRGNTGELFF
d_call: NA; clone_size: once; v_call: TRBV7-9; j_call: TRBJ2-2; cdr3_nt: TGTGCCAGCAGCTTAGTGCTGGGGAGGCCCACCGGGGAGCTGTTTTTT; cdr3_aa: CASSLVLGRPTGELFF
d_call: NA; clone_size: NA; v_call: TRBV7-2; j_call: TRBJ2-3; cdr3_nt: TGTGCCAGCAGCTTAGACAGGGAGGGAGATACGCAGTATTTT; cdr3_aa: CASSLDREGDTQYF
d_call: NA; clone_size: NA; v_call: TRBV2; j_call: TRBJ2-1; cdr3_nt: TGTGCCAGCAGTGAGGGTTGGGCTAGCAGTGAGCAGTTCTTC; cdr3_aa: CASSEGWASSEQFF